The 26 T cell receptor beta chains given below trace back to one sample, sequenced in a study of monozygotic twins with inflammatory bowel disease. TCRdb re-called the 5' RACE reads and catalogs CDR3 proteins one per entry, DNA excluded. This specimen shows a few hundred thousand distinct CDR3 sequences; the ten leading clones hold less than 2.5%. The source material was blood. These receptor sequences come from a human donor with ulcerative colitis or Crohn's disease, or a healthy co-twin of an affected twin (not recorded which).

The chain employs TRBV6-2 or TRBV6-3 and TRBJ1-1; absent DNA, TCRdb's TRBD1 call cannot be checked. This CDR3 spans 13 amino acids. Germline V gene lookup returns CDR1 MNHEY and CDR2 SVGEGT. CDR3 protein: CASNLPGRGEAFF.

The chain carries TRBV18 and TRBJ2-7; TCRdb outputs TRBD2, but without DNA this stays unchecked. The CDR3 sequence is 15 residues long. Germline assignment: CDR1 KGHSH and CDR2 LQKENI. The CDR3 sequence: CASSPSAGGRDEQYF.

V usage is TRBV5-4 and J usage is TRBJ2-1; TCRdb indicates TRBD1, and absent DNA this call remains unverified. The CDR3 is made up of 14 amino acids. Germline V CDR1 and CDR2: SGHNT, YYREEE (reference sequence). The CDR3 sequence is CASSLGGGHNEQFF.

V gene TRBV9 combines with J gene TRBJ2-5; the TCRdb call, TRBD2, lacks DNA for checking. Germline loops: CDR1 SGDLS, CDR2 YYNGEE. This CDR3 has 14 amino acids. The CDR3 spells CASSVSLAAETQYF.

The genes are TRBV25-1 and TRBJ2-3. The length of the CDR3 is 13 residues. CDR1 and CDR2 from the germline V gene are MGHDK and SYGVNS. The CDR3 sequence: CASSGRGTDTQYF. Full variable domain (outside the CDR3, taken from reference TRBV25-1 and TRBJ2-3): EADIYQTPRYLVIGTGKKITLECSQTMGHDKMYWYQQDPGMELHLIHYSYGVNSTEKGDLSSESTVSRIRTEHFPLTLESARPSHTSQYLCASSGRGTDTQYFGPGTRLTVL.

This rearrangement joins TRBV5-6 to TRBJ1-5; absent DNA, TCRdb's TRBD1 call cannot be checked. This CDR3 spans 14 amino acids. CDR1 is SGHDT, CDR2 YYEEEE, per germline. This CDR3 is CASSTGTGVSLWHF.

CDR3 region: CASSLGRVNEQFF. The J gene is TRBJ2-1, the V gene TRBV5-1. Germline values: CDR1 SGHRS, CDR2 YFSETQ. There are 13 residues in the CDR3.

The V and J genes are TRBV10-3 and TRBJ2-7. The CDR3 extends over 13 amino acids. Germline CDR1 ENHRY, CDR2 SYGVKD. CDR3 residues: CAIRPPDSYEQYF.

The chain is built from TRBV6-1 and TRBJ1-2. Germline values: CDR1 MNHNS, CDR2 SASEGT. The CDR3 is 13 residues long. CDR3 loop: CASSLKLRVIYTF.

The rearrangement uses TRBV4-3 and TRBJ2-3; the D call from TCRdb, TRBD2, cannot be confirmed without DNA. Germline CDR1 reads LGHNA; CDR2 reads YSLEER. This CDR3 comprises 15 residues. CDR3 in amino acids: CASSHRGRAGDTQYF.

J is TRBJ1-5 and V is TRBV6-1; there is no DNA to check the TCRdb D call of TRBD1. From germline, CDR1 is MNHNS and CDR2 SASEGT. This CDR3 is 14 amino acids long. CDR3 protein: CASWAGGLNQPQHF.

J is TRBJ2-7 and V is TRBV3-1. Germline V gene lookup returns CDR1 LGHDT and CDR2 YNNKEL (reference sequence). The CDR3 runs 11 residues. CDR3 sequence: CASSQTNEQYF.

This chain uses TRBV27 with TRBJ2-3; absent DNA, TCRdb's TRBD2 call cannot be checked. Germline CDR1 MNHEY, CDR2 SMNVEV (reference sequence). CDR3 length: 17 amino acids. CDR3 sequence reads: CASSLLGGTSGTDTQYF.

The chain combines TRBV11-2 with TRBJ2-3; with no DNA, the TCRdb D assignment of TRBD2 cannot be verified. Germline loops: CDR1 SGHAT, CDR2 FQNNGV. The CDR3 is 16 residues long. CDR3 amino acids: CASSLLLAGVGDTQYF.

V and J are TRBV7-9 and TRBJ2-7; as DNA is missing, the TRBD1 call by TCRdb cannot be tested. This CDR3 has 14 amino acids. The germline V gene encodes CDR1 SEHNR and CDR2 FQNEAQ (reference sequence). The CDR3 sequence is CASSFRDSPYEQYF.

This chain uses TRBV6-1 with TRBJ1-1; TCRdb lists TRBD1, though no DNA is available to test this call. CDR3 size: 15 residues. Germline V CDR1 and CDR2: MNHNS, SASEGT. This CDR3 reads CASRLTGAVNTEAFF.

The CDR3 protein is CASSGTNRGQETQYF. The rearrangement links TRBV9 to TRBJ2-5; the TCRdb call, TRBD1, lacks DNA for checking. This CDR3 region has 15 residues. CDR1 is SGDLS, CDR2 YYNGEE, per germline. The full variable domain, rest sourced from reference TRBV9 and TRBJ2-5, is DSGVTQTPKHLITATGQRVTLRCSPRSGDLSVYWYQQSLDQGLQFLIQYYNGEERAKGNILERFSAQQFPDLHSELNLSSLELGDSALYFCASSGTNRGQETQYFGPGTRLLVL.

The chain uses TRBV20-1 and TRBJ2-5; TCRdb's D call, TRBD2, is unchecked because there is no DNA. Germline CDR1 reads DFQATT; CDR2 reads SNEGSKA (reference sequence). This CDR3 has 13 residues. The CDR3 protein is CSVGRALGETQYF.

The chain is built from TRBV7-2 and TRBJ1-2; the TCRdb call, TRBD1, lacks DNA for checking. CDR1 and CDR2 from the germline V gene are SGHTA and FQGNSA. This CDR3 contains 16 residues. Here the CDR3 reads CASSPGGGRANYGYTF.

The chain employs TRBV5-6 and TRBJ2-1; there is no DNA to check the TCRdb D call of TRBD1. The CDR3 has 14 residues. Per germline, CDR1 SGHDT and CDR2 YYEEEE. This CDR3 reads CASSPGQDHNEQFF. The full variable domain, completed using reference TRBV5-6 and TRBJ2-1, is DAGVTQSPTHLIKTRGQQVTLRCSPKSGHDTVSWYQQALGQGPQFIFQYYEEEERQRGNFPDRFSGHQFPNYSSELNVNALLLGDSALYLCASSPGQDHNEQFFGPGTRLTVL.

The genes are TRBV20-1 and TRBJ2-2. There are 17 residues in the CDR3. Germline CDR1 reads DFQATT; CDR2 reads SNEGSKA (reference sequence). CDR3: CSARDLATGANTGELFF.

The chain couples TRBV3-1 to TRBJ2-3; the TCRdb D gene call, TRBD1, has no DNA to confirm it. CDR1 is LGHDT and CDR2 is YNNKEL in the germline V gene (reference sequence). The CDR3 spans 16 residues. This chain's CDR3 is CASSSRQTSSTDTQYF.

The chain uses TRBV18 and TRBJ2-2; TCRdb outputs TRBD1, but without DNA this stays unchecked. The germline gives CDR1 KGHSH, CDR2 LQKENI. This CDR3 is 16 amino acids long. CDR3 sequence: CASSPPGRENTGELFF. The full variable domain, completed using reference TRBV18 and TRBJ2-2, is NAGVMQNPRHLVRRRGQEARLRCSPMKGHSHVYWYRQLPEEGLKFMVYLQKENIIDESGMPKERFSAEFPKEGPSILRIQQVVRGDSAAYFCASSPPGRENTGELFFGEGSRLTVL.

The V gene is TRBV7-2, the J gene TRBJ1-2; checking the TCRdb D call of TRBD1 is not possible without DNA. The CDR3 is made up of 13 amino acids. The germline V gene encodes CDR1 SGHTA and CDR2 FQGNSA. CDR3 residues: CASRGEGAYGYTF.

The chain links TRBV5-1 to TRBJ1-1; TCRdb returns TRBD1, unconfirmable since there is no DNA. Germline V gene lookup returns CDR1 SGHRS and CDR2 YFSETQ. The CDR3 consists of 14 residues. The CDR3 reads CASSLEGWDTEAFF.

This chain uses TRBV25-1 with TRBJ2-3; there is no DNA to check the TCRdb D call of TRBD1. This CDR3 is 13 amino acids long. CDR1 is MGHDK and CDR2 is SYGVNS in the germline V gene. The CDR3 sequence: CASMGQITDTQYF.